The 25 T cell receptor beta chains below all came from one sample that was sequenced in a study of blood T cell repertoires in COVID-19. Measured with immunoSEQ multiplex PCR; TCRdb has only the in-frame clones, and not every one. The top ten clones hold roughly 8.7% of a sample with 94,000 or so clones, about 90% of them seen once. The sequenced sample was peripheral blood. The receptor source for this set is a woman aged 65 to 85 with acute or convalescent COVID-19.

This chain links TRBV11-2 with TRBJ1-4; 10 nucleotides align to TRBD1. This CDR3 has 16 amino acids. Germline loops: CDR1 SGHAT, CDR2 FQNNGV. The J segment lost 8 bases and the V segment lost 3 bases, leaving 9 bases of the junction unmatched. The CDR3 region is CASSLGDRGRIEKLFF. The CDR3 nucleotides read TGTGCCAGCAGCTTGGGCGACAGGGGGCGAATCGAAAAACTGTTTTTT.

The chain employs TRBV11-2 and TRBJ1-6, with D possibly matching TRBD1 (5 bases). Germline V gene lookup returns CDR1 SGHAT and CDR2 FQNNGV. This CDR3 has 15 residues. The germline V and J ends were trimmed by 5 bases and 10 bases, with 18 bases remaining between them. DNA of the CDR3: TGTGCCAGCAGCACCCCGACAGAGGGAGGGTCACCCCTCCACTTT. Protein: CASSTPTEGGSPLHF.

The chain uses TRBV6-1 and TRBJ2-3; D is ambiguous. V was pared by 2 bases and J by 5 bases, with 5 bases between. There are 12 residues in the CDR3. CDR1 and CDR2 (germline): MNHNS, SASEGT. This CDR3 is CASSERGDTQYF. In DNA form, the CDR3 reads TGTGCCAGCAGTGAACGCGGAGATACGCAGTATTTT.

V is TRBV18 and J is TRBJ2-5; maybe TRBD1 (6 bases). The CDR3 runs 13 residues. The germline V and J ends were trimmed by 5 bases and 0 bases, with 7 bases remaining between them. Germline CDR1 KGHSH, CDR2 LQKENI. The CDR3 DNA reads TGTGCCAGCTCAAGGGGGTACCAAGAGACCCAGTACTTC. It is translated as CASSRGYQETQYF.

V and J are TRBV2 and TRBJ1-5, with 7 nucleotides matching TRBD1. Trimming cost V 5 bases and J 4 bases; bases outside gene matches: 5. The CDR3 is 14 amino acids. Per the germline V gene, CDR1 is SNHLY and CDR2 is FYNNEI. The CDR3 is CASSTTGVNQPQHF. CDR3 sequence (DNA): TGTGCCAGCAGTACAACAGGGGTTAATCAGCCCCAGCATTTT.

This chain uses TRBV7-3 with TRBJ2-5, with a weak D call TRBD2 (6 bases). The CDR3 is made up of 18 amino acids. Germline V gives CDR1 SGHTA, CDR2 FQGTGA. The V gene lost 8 bases and the J gene lost 2 bases, with 27 bases spanning the gap. CDR3 sequence reads: CASAEQPNLSGSQETQYF. The CDR3 coding sequence is TGTGCCAGCGCCGAGCAGCCAAACCTTAGCGGAAGTCAAGAGACCCAGTACTTC.

This chain joins TRBV19 and TRBJ1-3; D is unclear. This CDR3 is 14 amino acids long. From germline, CDR1 is LNHDA and CDR2 SQIVND (reference sequence). V gave up 6 bases and J gave up 0 bases, with 9 bases separating them. The CDR3 DNA reads as TGTGCCAGTAGGGTGGCAACCTCTGGAAACACCATATATTTT. It yields the protein CASRVATSGNTIYF. The whole variable domain, remainder taken from reference TRBV19 and TRBJ1-3, is DGGITQSPKYLFRKEGQNVTLSCEQNLNHDAMYWYRQDPGQGLRLIYYSQIVNDFQKGDIAEGYSVSREKKESFPLTVTSAQKNPTAFYLCASRVATSGNTIYFGEGSWLTVV.

The chain is built from TRBV5-1 and TRBJ1-2, with 8 bases matching TRBD1. Germline trimming cut 4 bases from V and 8 bases from J; bases unmatched to any gene: 13. Germline lookup yields CDR1 SGHRS and CDR2 YFSETQ. The CDR3 totals 15 residues. DNA of the CDR3: TGCGCCAGCAGCCAGGGATTTGGACAGGGTGAAGGCTACACCTTC. Amino acids: CASSQGFGQGEGYTF.

The chain joins TRBV2 to TRBJ2-2; TRBD1 matches at 9 bases. CDR3 length: 16 residues. The germline gives CDR1 SNHLY, CDR2 FYNNEI. V dropped 3 bases and J dropped 1; count of bases not matched to a gene: 3. CDR3 bases: TGTGCCAGCAGTGAGGTGGGACAGGGGAACACCGGGGAGCTGTTTTTT. This gives the protein CASSEVGQGNTGELFF.

The chain has TRBV19 and TRBJ2-7; 10 bases are a match to TRBD1. The V segment lost 3 bases and the J segment 3 bases; nucleotides outside the gene matches: 5. The CDR3 contains 15 residues. CDR1 is LNHDA, CDR2 SQIVND, per germline (reference sequence). In nucleotides, the CDR3 is TGTGCCAGTAGTATTCAGGGACAGGGGAGCTACGAGCAGTACTTC. Amino acid sequence: CASSIQGQGSYEQYF. The full variable domain, with the rest looked up from reference TRBV19 and TRBJ2-7, is DGGITQSPKYLFRKEGQNVTLSCEQNLNHDAMYWYRQDPGQGLRLIYYSQIVNDFQKGDIAEGYSVSREKKESFPLTVTSAQKNPTAFYLCASSIQGQGSYEQYFGPGTRLTVT.

This clone has just a few counts. V usage is TRBV4-1 and J usage is TRBJ2-7; D may be TRBD2 (6 bases). V gave up 2 bases and J gave up 1 base, with 12 bases separating them. CDR1 is MGHRA, CDR2 YSYEKL, per germline. The CDR3 has 15 residues. The CDR3 DNA reads TGCGCCAGCAGCCAAACCGGGACTCAATCCTACGAGCAGTACTTC. It yields the protein CASSQTGTQSYEQYF.

The CDR3 loop is CASSPLTENTEAFF. The CDR3 coding sequence is TGTGCCAGCAGCCCCTTGACAGAGAACACTGAAGCTTTCTTT. The chain has TRBV28 and TRBJ1-1; D may be TRBD1 (5 bases). V shed 6 bases and J shed 1 base, with 12 bases lying between them. This CDR3 region has 14 residues. Germline V CDR1 and CDR2: MDHEN, SYDVKM.

CDR3 residues: CASSLYQGAGGYTF. The CDR3 DNA is TGTGCCAGCAGTTTATATCAGGGGGCCGGTGGCTACACCTTC. The V and J genes are TRBV28 and TRBJ1-2, with 8 bases identical to TRBD1. This CDR3 is 14 amino acids long. Germline V gene data show CDR1 as MDHEN and CDR2 as SYDVKM. Trimming took 1 base from V and 7 from J; bases not matched to a gene: 5.

The CDR3 loop reads CASSLDWVQANPNTEAFF. CDR3 nucleotides: TGTGCCAGCAGCTTAGATTGGGTTCAGGCGAACCCGAACACTGAAGCTTTCTTT. This chain uses TRBV11-2 with TRBJ1-1; no reliable D call. CDR1 and CDR2 from the germline V gene are SGHAT and FQNNGV. V lost 0 bases and J 1 base, leaving 18 bases between the germline ends. The CDR3 runs to 18 residues. Full variable domain (missing parts from reference TRBV11-2 and TRBJ1-1): EAGVAQSPRYKIIEKRQSVAFWCNPISGHATLYWYQQILGQGPKLLIQFQNNGVVDDSQLPKDRFSAERLKGVDSTLKIQPAKLEDSAVYLCASSLDWVQANPNTEAFFGQGTRLTVV.

The chain combines TRBV2 with TRBJ1-1; D remains unclear. Germline CDR1 reads SNHLY; CDR2 reads FYNNEI. CDR3 length: 12 amino acids. V lost 4 bases and J lost 7, with 10 bases in between. CDR3 sequence: CASSGRSVEAFF. The CDR3 coding sequence is TGTGCCAGCAGTGGCCGGTCTGTTGAAGCTTTCTTT.

The chain carries TRBV29-1 and TRBJ1-5; D is unresolved. CDR1 SQVTM and CDR2 ANQGSEA come from the germline V gene. The CDR3 has 14 amino acids. The V end lost 4 bases, the J end lost 0 bases, and 10 bases lay between the germline ends. CDR3 in DNA: TGCAGCGTTGCAGCGGGGAATAGCAATCAGCCCCAGCATTTT. This sequence encodes CSVAAGNSNQPQHF.

The chain uses TRBV29-1 and TRBJ1-2; D uncertain. The germline CDR1 and CDR2 sequences are SQVTM and ANQGSEA. The CDR3 has 11 residues. For the CDR3, the DNA is TGCACCTTTACCCGGGAGTATGGCTACACCTTC. It yields the protein CTFTREYGYTF.

This clone came up a few times. The CDR3 DNA is TGTGCCAGCAGCTTGGTGCCACAGGGCTCGAACACTGAAGCTTTCTTT. Translated: CASSLVPQGSNTEAFF. The rearrangement joins TRBV5-5 to TRBJ1-1, with D tentatively TRBD1 (6 bases). This CDR3 is built from 16 residues. Germline V gives CDR1 SGHKS, CDR2 YYEKEE (reference sequence). The V end was cut by 0 bases, the J end by 1 base, with 13 bases between.

The J gene is TRBJ1-6, the V gene TRBV7-2; tentatively, D is TRBD1 (5 bases). Trimming pared 5 bases from V and 0 bases from J, leaving 20 bases between. Looked up from germline, CDR1 is SGHTA and CDR2 is FQGNSA. The CDR3 consists of 19 residues. The CDR3, as DNA: TGTGCCAGCAGCCCCTGGGGGGGACCCAACGACTCCTATAATTCACCCCTCCACTTT. This sequence encodes CASSPWGGPNDSYNSPLHF.

The chain joins TRBV3-1 (or the pseudogene TRBV3-2) to TRBJ1-2; possibly TRBD1 for D (6 bases). This CDR3 is built from 13 residues. Trimming took 3 bases from V and 6 from J, leaving 11 bases between them. Germline V lookup: CDR1 LGHDT, CDR2 YNNKEL (reference sequence). The chain's CDR3 is CASSQLAGDGYTF. CDR3 nucleotides: TGTGCCAGCAGCCAGCTCGCAGGGGATGGCTACACCTTC.

The chain couples TRBV7-2 to TRBJ2-5; 7 bases agree with TRBD2. Germline CDR1 and CDR2: SGHTA and FQGNSA. V was clipped by 6 bases and J by 4 bases; unmatched bases: 8. CDR3 size: 14 residues. CDR3 sequence reads: CASRPAGSGETQYF. Here the CDR3 DNA reads TGTGCCAGCAGGCCAGCGGGAAGCGGAGAGACCCAGTACTTC.

This clone was recorded a few times. This chain links TRBV9 with TRBJ1-3, with unresolved D. Germline V gives CDR1 SGDLS, CDR2 YYNGEE. The V end was cut by 4 bases, the J end by 0 bases, with 8 bases between. The CDR3 totals 14 residues. The DNA for the CDR3 is TGTGCCAGCAGCCCGGGGATCTCTGGAAACACCATATATTTT. It specifies CASSPGISGNTIYF.

The gene calls are TRBV6-6 and TRBJ2-7; weak D call: TRBD2 (5 bases). Trimming removed 6 bases at V and 6 bases at J, with 12 bases between. Germline lookup yields CDR1 MNHNY and CDR2 SVGAGI (reference sequence). There are 12 residues in the CDR3. CDR3 amino acids: CASSQIRGEQYF. CDR3 nucleotide sequence: TGTGCCAGCAGCCAAATCCGGGGCGAGCAGTACTTC.

CDR3 region: CATSQSGNTIYF. The CDR3 DNA reads TGTGCCACCAGTCAGTCTGGAAACACCATATATTTT. The V call is TRBV24-1, the J call TRBJ1-3; D not resolved. The V end was cut by 6 bases, the J end by 1 base, with 3 bases between. This CDR3 has 12 residues. CDR1 and CDR2 from the germline V gene are KGHDR and SFDVKD.

In this sample, this clone turned up once. This rearrangement joins TRBV15 to TRBJ2-1, with D tentatively TRBD2 (5 bases). Between the trimmed V and J ends, which lost 0 bases and 4 bases, there was a span of 7 bases. The CDR3 is 14 amino acids. The germline CDR1 and CDR2 sequences are LNHNV and YYDKDF (reference sequence). The CDR3 DNA reads as TGTGCCACCAGCAGAGATGGCGGGTACAATGAGCAGTTCTTC. It specifies CATSRDGGYNEQFF.